These 27 T cell receptor beta chains came from one sample sequenced in a study of blood T cell repertoires in COVID-19. Profiled with immunoSEQ multiplex PCR; TCRdb holds only in-frame clones, not every one. This sample has approximately 300,000 clones, with 90% found just once. The sample was PBMCs or T cells enriched from blood (not recorded which). Receptors were obtained from a man in his sixties who had recovered from COVID-19.

This clone occurred once. The chain has TRBV5-1 and TRBJ2-5; 7 bases are a match to TRBD2. The CDR3 extends over 15 amino acids. V was pared by 6 bases and J by 3 bases, with 11 bases of the junction left unmatched. Germline CDR1 is SGHRS and CDR2 is YFSETQ. The CDR3 sequence: CASTPPQAGEETQYF. CDR3 sequence (DNA): TGCGCCAGCACACCTCCGCAGGCGGGGGAAGAGACCCAGTACTTC.

This chain connects TRBV3-1 (or the pseudogene TRBV3-2) to TRBJ2-1; 8 bases match TRBD1. The CDR3 is 16 amino acids. The junction had 6 bases not matched to a gene; V was cut back by 4 bases and J by 1 base. The germline CDR1 and CDR2 sequences are LGHDT and YNNKEL (reference sequence). The CDR3 is CASSPYRGESYNEQFF. The CDR3 DNA reads TGTGCCAGCAGCCCCTACAGGGGGGAATCCTACAATGAGCAGTTCTTC.

V usage is TRBV5-1 and J usage is TRBJ1-4, with D unclear. CDR3 length: 16 residues. Trimming took 4 bases from V and 4 from J, leaving 17 bases between them. From germline, CDR1 is SGHRS and CDR2 YFSETQ. CDR3 in DNA: TGCGCCAGCAGCGTGGCAGGAAGAGACGGTAATGAAAAACTGTTTTTT. The encoded protein is CASSVAGRDGNEKLFF.

This chain connects TRBV19 to TRBJ2-3; possible D gene TRBD2, 6 bases. V was clipped by 4 bases and J by 4 bases, with 12 bases between them. There are 14 residues in the CDR3. The germline CDR1 and CDR2 sequences are LNHDA and SQIVND (reference sequence). CDR3 sequence reads: CASSSALAPDTQYF. The CDR3 DNA sequence: TGTGCCAGTAGTAGCGCTCTAGCGCCAGATACGCAGTATTTT.

The genes are TRBV19 and TRBJ1-6; TRBD1 is a possible D gene (5 bases). The germline V gene encodes CDR1 LNHDA and CDR2 SQIVND (reference sequence). V lost 6 bases to trimming and J lost 9 bases, with 21 bases between them. CDR3 length: 16 residues. The CDR3 spells CASRSRTRQGGSPLHF. In DNA, the CDR3 is TGTGCCAGTAGATCCCGCACCCGCCAGGGAGGTTCACCCCTCCACTTT. The whole variable domain, remainder taken from reference TRBV19 and TRBJ1-6, is DGGITQSPKYLFRKEGQNVTLSCEQNLNHDAMYWYRQDPGQGLRLIYYSQIVNDFQKGDIAEGYSVSREKKESFPLTVTSAQKNPTAFYLCASRSRTRQGGSPLHFGNGTRLTVT.

CDR3 loop: CASSVGQGAPGVTEAFF. The CDR3 DNA reads TGTGCCAGCAGCGTAGGACAGGGAGCCCCCGGAGTCACTGAAGCTTTCTTT. The chain employs TRBV9 and TRBJ1-1; the match to TRBD1 covers 7 bases. J lost 4 bases, V lost 0 bases, and 12 bases had no gene match. Looked up from germline, CDR1 is SGDLS and CDR2 is YYNGEE. This CDR3 contains 17 residues.

V gene TRBV18 combines with J gene TRBJ1-2; 9 bases map to TRBD1. This CDR3 has 19 residues. V lost 5 bases and J lost 5; bases outside the gene matches: 21. In germline, CDR1 is KGHSH, CDR2 LQKENI. The chain's CDR3 is CASSFRHRGLSSSGYGYTF. The CDR3 nucleotides read TGTGCCAGCTCATTCAGACACAGGGGGCTGTCCTCGTCCGGGTATGGCTACACCTTC.

The chain links TRBV18 to TRBJ2-3, with TRBD2 matching 7 bases. CDR3 length: 13 residues. Trimming took 3 bases from V and 6 from J; bases not matched to a gene: 3. Germline V gene lookup returns CDR1 KGHSH and CDR2 LQKENI. The CDR3 is CASSPREADTQYF. The CDR3 region has the DNA TGTGCCAGCTCACCTCGGGAGGCCGATACGCAGTATTTT.

This chain links TRBV7-6 with TRBJ1-6; TRBD1 matches at 8 bases. The germline gives CDR1 SGHVS, CDR2 FNYEAQ. V shed 1 base, J shed 6 bases, and the junction held 8 bases outside the gene matches. The CDR3 covers 17 residues. Here the CDR3 DNA reads TGTGCCAGCAGCTTAGGCGCAGGGGGCGCAGCTAATTCACCCCTCCACTTT. Residues: CASSLGAGGAANSPLHF.

The chain is built from TRBV3-1 (or the pseudogene TRBV3-2) and TRBJ1-1; a possible D gene is TRBD1 (5 bases). CDR3 length: 13 amino acids. Looked up from germline, CDR1 is LGHDT and CDR2 is YNNKEL (reference sequence). V was shortened by 3 bases and J by 4 bases, with 9 bases between the two germline ends. This CDR3 is CASSHTQGTEAFF. The DNA for the CDR3 is TGTGCCAGCAGCCACACTCAGGGCACTGAAGCTTTCTTT.

The V and J genes are TRBV3-1 (or the pseudogene TRBV3-2) and TRBJ2-5; 7 bases fit TRBD1. The V gene end was trimmed by 2 bases and the J gene end by 6 bases; junction bases not matched to a gene: 3. This CDR3 is built from 13 residues. Germline CDR1 and CDR2: LGHDT and YNNKEL (reference sequence). The chain's CDR3 is CASSQRQGKTQYF. Written as DNA, the CDR3 is TGTGCCAGCAGCCAACGACAGGGAAAGACCCAGTACTTC.

This clone was found many times. The chain uses TRBV5-5 and TRBJ1-1; D uncertain. Germline CDR1 reads SGHKS; CDR2 reads YYEKEE (reference sequence). The CDR3 runs to 16 residues. The V end was cut by 1 base, the J end by 0 bases, with 13 bases between. CDR3 region: CASSLSSHGVNTEAFF. In nucleotides, the CDR3 is TGTGCCAGCAGCTTGTCCTCCCACGGTGTGAACACTGAAGCTTTCTTT. The entire variable domain, with the rest obtained from reference TRBV5-5 and TRBJ1-1, is as follows: DAGVTQSPTHLIKTRGQQVTLRCSPISGHKSVSWYQQVLGQGPQFIFQYYEKEERGRGNFPDRFSARQFPNYSSELNVNALLLGDSALYLCASSLSSHGVNTEAFFGQGTRLTVV.

The chain couples TRBV5-6 to TRBJ2-3; 15 nucleotides align to TRBD2. This CDR3 has 17 amino acids. With 4 bases clipped from V and 6 bases from J, the junction kept 9 bases outside the gene matches. The germline V gene has CDR1 SGHDT and CDR2 YYEEEE. The CDR3 bases are TGTGCCAGCAGCGGACTAGCGGGAGGGCCTAAGGGGGATACGCAGTATTTT. It translates to CASSGLAGGPKGDTQYF.

J is TRBJ2-6 and V is TRBV18; possibly TRBD2 for D (5 bases). The CDR3 is 15 amino acids. Trimming stripped 2 bases from V and 2 bases from J, with 7 bases between. CDR1 and CDR2 (germline): KGHSH, LQKENI. Written as DNA, the CDR3 is TGTGCCAGCTCACCAGGAGGTACTGGGGCCAACGTCCTGACTTTC. The encoded protein is CASSPGGTGANVLTF.

The chain carries TRBV7-8 and TRBJ2-5; no definite D call. Germline-derived CDR1 and CDR2 are SGHVS and FQNEAQ. Trimming removed 5 bases at V and 5 bases at J, with 9 bases between. The length of the CDR3 is 12 residues. In nucleotides, the CDR3 is TGTGCCAGCAGCCAGACGGAGGAGACCCAGTACTTC. Protein sequence: CASSQTEETQYF.

The CDR3, as DNA: TGTGCCTGGGGCACTAGCGGGAGTCCCTACGAGCAGTACTTC. This encodes CAWGTSGSPYEQYF. This chain links TRBV30 with TRBJ2-7; 11 nucleotides agree with TRBD2. This CDR3 has 14 residues. With V trimmed by 5 bases and J by 2 bases, 5 bases remained unmatched. Germline V gives CDR1 GTSNPN, CDR2 SVGIG (reference sequence).

The V and J genes are TRBV4-1 and TRBJ2-7; 13 bases map to TRBD2. Germline CDR1 and CDR2: MGHRA and YSYEKL. The V gene end was trimmed by 1 base and the J gene end by 5 bases; junction bases not matched to a gene: 5. This CDR3 contains 16 residues. DNA of the CDR3: TGCGCCAGCAGCCAAGCAGGACTAGCGGGAGTACACGAGCAGTACTTC. Translating gives CASSQAGLAGVHEQYF.

This rearrangement joins TRBV5-1 to TRBJ1-4; 8 bases match TRBD1. This CDR3 spans 15 amino acids. The junction had 6 bases not matched to a gene; V was cut back by 3 bases and J by 5 bases. Looked up from germline, CDR1 is SGHRS and CDR2 is YFSETQ. In DNA form, the CDR3 reads TGCGCCAGCAGCTCGGGACAGGTCTGGAATGAAAAACTGTTTTTT. Encoded protein: CASSSGQVWNEKLFF.

This chain joins TRBV5-1 and TRBJ1-6; 9 bases match TRBD1. Germline trimming cut 4 bases from V and 10 bases from J; bases unmatched to any gene: 6. This CDR3 comprises 14 residues. The germline CDR1 and CDR2 sequences are SGHRS and YFSETQ. The CDR3 DNA sequence: TGCGCCAGCAGCGATGGACAGGGGTACTCACCCCTCCACTTT. Amino acids: CASSDGQGYSPLHF. The entire variable domain, with the rest obtained from reference TRBV5-1 and TRBJ1-6, is as follows: KAGVTQTPRYLIKTRGQQVTLSCSPISGHRSVSWYQQTPGQGLQFLFEYFSETQRNKGNFPGRFSGRQFSNSRSEMNVSTLELGDSALYLCASSDGQGYSPLHFGNGTRLTVT.

The chain carries TRBV19 and TRBJ1-4; no firm D call. This CDR3 is 16 amino acids long. V lost 2 bases, J lost 2 bases, and 12 bases lay in between. Germline V gives CDR1 LNHDA, CDR2 SQIVND (reference sequence). CDR3 amino acids: CASSISSGNTNEKLFF. The CDR3 DNA follows: TGTGCCAGTAGTATATCTTCGGGGAACACTAATGAAAAACTGTTTTTT.

The J gene is TRBJ2-1, the V gene TRBV5-1, with 12 bases lining up with TRBD2. The CDR3 contains 18 residues. The J segment lost 7 bases and the V segment lost 1 base, leaving 12 bases of the junction unmatched. The germline V gene encodes CDR1 SGHRS and CDR2 YFSETQ. Here the CDR3 DNA reads TGCGCCAGCAGCTTGTTGGCTAGCGGGGGGGCATCGAGAAATGAGCAGTTCTTC. This gives the protein CASSLLASGGASRNEQFF.

The chain recombines TRBV5-1 with TRBJ2-5; the D gene is possibly TRBD2 (5 bases). V gave up 4 bases and J gave up 5 bases, with 9 bases separating them. Germline V gene data show CDR1 as SGHRS and CDR2 as YFSETQ. The CDR3 is 12 residues long. The CDR3 sequence: CASSGGLETQYF. The CDR3 nucleotides read TGCGCCAGCAGCGGAGGTTTGGAGACCCAGTACTTC.

This chain links TRBV18 with TRBJ1-4; maybe TRBD1 (5 bases). Germline CDR1 KGHSH, CDR2 LQKENI. Trimming shortened V by 3 bases and J by 4 bases, and 12 bases separated the two germline ends. The CDR3 length is 15 residues. CDR3 DNA: TGTGCCAGCTCACCGACCGCAGGGTTTAATGAAAAACTGTTTTTT. Its protein product is CASSPTAGFNEKLFF. Based on the CDR3 plus reference TRBV18 and TRBJ1-4, the full variable domain is NAGVMQNPRHLVRRRGQEARLRCSPMKGHSHVYWYRQLPEEGLKFMVYLQKENIIDESGMPKERFSAEFPKEGPSILRIQQVVRGDSAAYFCASSPTAGFNEKLFFGSGTQLSVL.

This clone came up once. This chain links TRBV7-2 with TRBJ1-2, with a tentative D call TRBD1 (5 bases). V dropped 5 bases and J dropped 5 bases, with 9 bases sitting between them. The CDR3 consists of 12 residues. The V gene's germline CDR1 is SGHTA and CDR2 FQGNSA. The CDR3 is CASSVRQYGYTF. CDR3 coding DNA: TGTGCCAGCAGCGTAAGACAGTATGGCTACACCTTC.

This chain joins TRBV19 and TRBJ1-2; TRBD1 might be the D (5 bases). From germline, CDR1 is LNHDA and CDR2 SQIVND (reference sequence). CDR3 size: 15 residues. V gave up 8 bases and J gave up 5 bases, with 21 bases separating them. This CDR3 reads CASLTTTGTQYGYTF. Written as DNA, the CDR3 is TGTGCCAGTCTGACGACCACCGGGACTCAGTATGGCTACACCTTC. Together with reference TRBV19 and TRBJ1-2, the CDR3 gives the full variable domain: DGGITQSPKYLFRKEGQNVTLSCEQNLNHDAMYWYRQDPGQGLRLIYYSQIVNDFQKGDIAEGYSVSREKKESFPLTVTSAQKNPTAFYLCASLTTTGTQYGYTFGSGTRLTVV.

V gene TRBV4-1 combines with J gene TRBJ1-4; D not resolved. With 4 bases removed from V and 8 bases from J, the gap between germline ends came to 11 bases. The CDR3 contains 13 residues. Germline lookup yields CDR1 MGHRA and CDR2 YSYEKL. The CDR3 reads CASSRGPGEKLFF. The CDR3 region has the DNA TGCGCCAGCAGCCGCGGTCCGGGGGAAAAACTGTTTTTT.

The rearrangement joins TRBV2 to TRBJ1-2; 7 nucleotides agree with TRBD1. CDR3 size: 14 residues. V trimming: 6 bases; J trimming: 4 bases; junction bases outside the gene matches: 8. Germline V gives CDR1 SNHLY, CDR2 FYNNEI. CDR3 bases: TGTGCCAGCAGAGGACAGACAGGGATCTATGGCTACACCTTC. Its protein is CASRGQTGIYGYTF.